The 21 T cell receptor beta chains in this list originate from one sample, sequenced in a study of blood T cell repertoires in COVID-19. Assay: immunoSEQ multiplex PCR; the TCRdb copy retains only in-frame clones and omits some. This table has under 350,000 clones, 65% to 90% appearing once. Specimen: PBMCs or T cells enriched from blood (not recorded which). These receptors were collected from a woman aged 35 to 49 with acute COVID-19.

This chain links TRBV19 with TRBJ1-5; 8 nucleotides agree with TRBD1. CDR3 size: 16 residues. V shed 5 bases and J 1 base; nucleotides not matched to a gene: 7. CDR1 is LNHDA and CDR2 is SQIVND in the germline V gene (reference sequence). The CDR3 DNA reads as TGTGCCAGTAGTCAGACGGACAGGGTGAGCAATCAGCCCCAGCATTTT. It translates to CASSQTDRVSNQPQHF. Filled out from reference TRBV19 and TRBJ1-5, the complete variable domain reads DGGITQSPKYLFRKEGQNVTLSCEQNLNHDAMYWYRQDPGQGLRLIYYSQIVNDFQKGDIAEGYSVSREKKESFPLTVTSAQKNPTAFYLCASSQTDRVSNQPQHFGDGTRLSIL.

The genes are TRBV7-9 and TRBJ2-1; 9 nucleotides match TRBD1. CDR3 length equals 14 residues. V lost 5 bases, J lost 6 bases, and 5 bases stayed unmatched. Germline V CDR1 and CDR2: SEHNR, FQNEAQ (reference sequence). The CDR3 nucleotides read TGTGCCAGCAGCACGGGACAGGGCGCCAATGAGCAGTTCTTC. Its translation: CASSTGQGANEQFF. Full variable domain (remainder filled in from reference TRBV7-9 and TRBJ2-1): DTGVSQNPRHKITKRGQNVTFRCDPISEHNRLYWYRQTLGQGPEFLTYFQNEAQLEKSRLLSDRFSAERPKGSFSTLEIQRTEQGDSAMYLCASSTGQGANEQFFGPGTRLTVL.

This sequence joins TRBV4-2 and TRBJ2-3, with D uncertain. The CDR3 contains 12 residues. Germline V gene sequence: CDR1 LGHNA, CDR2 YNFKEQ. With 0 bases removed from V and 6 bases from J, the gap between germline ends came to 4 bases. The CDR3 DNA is TGTGCCAGCAGCCAAGATCTGGATACGCAGTATTTT. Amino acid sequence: CASSQDLDTQYF.

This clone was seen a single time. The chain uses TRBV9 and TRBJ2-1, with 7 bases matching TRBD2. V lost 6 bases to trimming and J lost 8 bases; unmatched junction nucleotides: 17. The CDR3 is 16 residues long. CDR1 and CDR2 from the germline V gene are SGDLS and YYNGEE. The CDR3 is CASTRSGWASWDEQFF. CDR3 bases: TGTGCCAGCACCCGTAGCGGGTGGGCTAGTTGGGATGAGCAGTTCTTC.

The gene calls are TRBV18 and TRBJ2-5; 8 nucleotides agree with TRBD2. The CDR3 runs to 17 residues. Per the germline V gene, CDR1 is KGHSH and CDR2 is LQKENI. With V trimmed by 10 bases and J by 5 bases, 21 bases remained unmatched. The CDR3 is CATATDPVAGSRETQYF. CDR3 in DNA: TGTGCCACCGCGACCGACCCGGTAGCGGGGTCTAGGGAGACCCAGTACTTC.

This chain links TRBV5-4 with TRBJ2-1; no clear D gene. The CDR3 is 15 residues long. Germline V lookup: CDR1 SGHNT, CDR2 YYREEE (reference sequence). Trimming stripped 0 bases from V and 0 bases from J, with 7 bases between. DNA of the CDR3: TGTGCCAGCAGCTTGGCTACCCTCTCCTACAATGAGCAGTTCTTC. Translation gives CASSLATLSYNEQFF.

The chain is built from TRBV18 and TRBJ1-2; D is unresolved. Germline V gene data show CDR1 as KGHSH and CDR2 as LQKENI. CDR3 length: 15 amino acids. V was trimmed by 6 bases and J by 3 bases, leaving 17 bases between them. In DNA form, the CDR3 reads TGTGCCAGCTCCCCTAGCCCGGAAGTCTACTATGGCTACACCTTC. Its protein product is CASSPSPEVYYGYTF.

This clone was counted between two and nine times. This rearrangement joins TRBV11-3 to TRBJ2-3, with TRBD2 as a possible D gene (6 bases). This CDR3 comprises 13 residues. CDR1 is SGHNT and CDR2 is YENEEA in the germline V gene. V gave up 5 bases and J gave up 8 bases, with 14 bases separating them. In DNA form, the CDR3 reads TGTGCCAGCAGCGGAGCTGGGGGGACTACGCAGTATTTT. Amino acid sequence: CASSGAGGTTQYF. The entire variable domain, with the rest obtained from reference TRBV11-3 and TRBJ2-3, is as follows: EAGVVQSPRYKIIEKKQPVAFWCNPISGHNTLYWYLQNLGQGPELLIRYENEEAVDDSQLPKDRFSAERLKGVDSTLKIQPAELGDSAVYLCASSGAGGTTQYFGPGTRLTVL.

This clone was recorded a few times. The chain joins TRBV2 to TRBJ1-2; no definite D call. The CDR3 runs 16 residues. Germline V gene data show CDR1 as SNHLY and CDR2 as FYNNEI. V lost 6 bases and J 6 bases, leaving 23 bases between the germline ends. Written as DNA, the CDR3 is TGTGCCAGCAGCTCAATTCCGACCACGGGGTCTCATGGCTACACCTTC. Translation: CASSSIPTTGSHGYTF.

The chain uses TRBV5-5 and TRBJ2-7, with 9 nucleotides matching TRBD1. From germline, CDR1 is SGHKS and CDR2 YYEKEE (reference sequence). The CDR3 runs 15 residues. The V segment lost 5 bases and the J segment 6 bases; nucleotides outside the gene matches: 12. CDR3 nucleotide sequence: TGTGCCAGCAGTCCCCAACTCACAGGGGGCGCCGAGCAGTACTTC. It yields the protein CASSPQLTGGAEQYF.

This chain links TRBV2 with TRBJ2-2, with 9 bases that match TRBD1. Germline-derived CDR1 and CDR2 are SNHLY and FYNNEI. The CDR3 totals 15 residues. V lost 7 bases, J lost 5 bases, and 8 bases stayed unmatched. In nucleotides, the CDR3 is TGTGCCAGCATGGTGGGACAGGGCAGGACCGGGGAGCTGTTTTTT. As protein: CASMVGQGRTGELFF.

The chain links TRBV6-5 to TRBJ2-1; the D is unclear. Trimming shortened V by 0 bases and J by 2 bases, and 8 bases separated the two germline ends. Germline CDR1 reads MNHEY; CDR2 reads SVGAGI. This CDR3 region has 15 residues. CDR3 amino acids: CASSYSSEAYNEQFF. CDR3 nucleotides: TGTGCCAGCAGTTACTCGAGCGAAGCCTACAATGAGCAGTTCTTC.

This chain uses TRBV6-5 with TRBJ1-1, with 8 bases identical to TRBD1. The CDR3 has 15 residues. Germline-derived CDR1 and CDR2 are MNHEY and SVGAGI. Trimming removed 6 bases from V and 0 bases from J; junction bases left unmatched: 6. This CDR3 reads CASRPGQGMNTEAFF. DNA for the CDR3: TGTGCCAGCAGACCCGGACAGGGAATGAACACTGAAGCTTTCTTT.

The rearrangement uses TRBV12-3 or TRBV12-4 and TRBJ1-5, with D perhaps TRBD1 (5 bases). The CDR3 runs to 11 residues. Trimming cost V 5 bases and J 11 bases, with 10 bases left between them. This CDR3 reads CASSQTVTQHF. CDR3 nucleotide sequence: TGTGCCAGCAGTCAGACAGTAACCCAGCATTTT.

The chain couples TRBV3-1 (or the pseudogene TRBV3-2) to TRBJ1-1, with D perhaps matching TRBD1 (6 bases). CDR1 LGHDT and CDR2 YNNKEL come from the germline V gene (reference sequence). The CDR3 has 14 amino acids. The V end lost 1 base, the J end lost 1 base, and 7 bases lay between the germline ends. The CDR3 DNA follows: TGTGCCAGCAGCCAAGTGGGGGCGAACACTGAAGCTTTCTTT. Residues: CASSQVGANTEAFF.

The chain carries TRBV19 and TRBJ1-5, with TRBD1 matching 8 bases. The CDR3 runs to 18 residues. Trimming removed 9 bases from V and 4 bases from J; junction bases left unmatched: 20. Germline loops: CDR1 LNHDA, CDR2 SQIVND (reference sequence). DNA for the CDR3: TGTGCCAGCAGAGGACAGGGAATAATCGGTGGGTATAATCAGCCCCAGCATTTT. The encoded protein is CASRGQGIIGGYNQPQHF.

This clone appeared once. In DNA, the CDR3 is TGTGCCAGCAGTCCAGACAGGGGTCGGTCACCCCTCCACTTT. Translation: CASSPDRGRSPLHF. The V and J genes are TRBV27 and TRBJ1-6, with 8 bases aligning to TRBD1. V lost 5 bases, J lost 10 bases, and 7 bases stayed unmatched. The CDR3 is 14 residues long. The germline CDR1 and CDR2 sequences are MNHEY and SMNVEV (reference sequence).

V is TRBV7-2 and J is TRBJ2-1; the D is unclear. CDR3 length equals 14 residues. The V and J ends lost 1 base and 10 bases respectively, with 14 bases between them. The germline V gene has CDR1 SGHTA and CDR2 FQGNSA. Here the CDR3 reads CASSLVLVRREQFF. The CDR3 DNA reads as TGTGCCAGCAGCTTAGTGCTAGTCCGTAGGGAGCAGTTCTTC.

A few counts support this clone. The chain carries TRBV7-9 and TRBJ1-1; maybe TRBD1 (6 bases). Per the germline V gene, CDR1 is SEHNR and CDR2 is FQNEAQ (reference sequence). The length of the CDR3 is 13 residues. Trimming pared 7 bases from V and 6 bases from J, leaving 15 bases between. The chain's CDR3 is CASTPGQRAEAFF. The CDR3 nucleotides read TGTGCCAGCACCCCAGGACAGCGCGCTGAAGCTTTCTTT.

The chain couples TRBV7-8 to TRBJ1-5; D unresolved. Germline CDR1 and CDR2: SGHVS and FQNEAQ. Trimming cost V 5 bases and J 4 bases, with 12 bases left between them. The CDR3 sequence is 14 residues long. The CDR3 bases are TGTGCCAGCAGCCCACGAGGAGGGAATCAGCCCCAGCATTTT. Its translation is CASSPRGGNQPQHF.

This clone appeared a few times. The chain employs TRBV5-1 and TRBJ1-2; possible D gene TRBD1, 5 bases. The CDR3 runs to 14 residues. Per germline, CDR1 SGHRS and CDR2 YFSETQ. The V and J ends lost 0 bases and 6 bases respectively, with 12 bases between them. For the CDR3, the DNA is TGCGCCAGCAGCTTGGTTCAGGGAAGCGATGGCTACACCTTC. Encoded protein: CASSLVQGSDGYTF.